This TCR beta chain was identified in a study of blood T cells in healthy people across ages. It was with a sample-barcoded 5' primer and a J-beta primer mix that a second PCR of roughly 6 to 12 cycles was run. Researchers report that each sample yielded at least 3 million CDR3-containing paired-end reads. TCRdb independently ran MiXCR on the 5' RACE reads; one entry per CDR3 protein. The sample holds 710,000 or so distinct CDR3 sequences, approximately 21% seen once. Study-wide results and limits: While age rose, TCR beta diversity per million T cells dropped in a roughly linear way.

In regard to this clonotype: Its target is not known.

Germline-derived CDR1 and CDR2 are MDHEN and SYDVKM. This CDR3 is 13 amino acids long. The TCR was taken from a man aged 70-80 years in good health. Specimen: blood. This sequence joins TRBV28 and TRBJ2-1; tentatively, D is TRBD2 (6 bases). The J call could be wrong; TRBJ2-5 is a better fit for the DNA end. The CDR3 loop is CASTLGGEISQYF. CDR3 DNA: TGTGCCAGTACCTTGGGAGGAGAGATAAGCCAGTACTTC.